Presented here are 26 T cell receptor beta chains from one specimen sequenced in a study of T cells in Graves' hyperthyroidism and ophthalmopathy. TCR beta CDR3 sequences were amplified from RNA transcripts. The TCR CDR3 first-round RT-PCR relied on the HTBI primer set. TCRdb reprocessed the multiplex PCR reads via MiXCR and lists one record per CDR3 protein. The sample shows approximately 520,000 distinct CDR3 sequences, roughly a quarter of them seen only once. Sequenced input: blood. Receptor source: a woman aged 25-40 years with Graves' ophthalmopathy.

This clonotype was seen a few times. The chain uses TRBV28 and TRBJ2-1; possibly TRBD1 for D (6 bases). The CDR3 sequence is 12 residues long. V was cut by 3 bases and J by 9 bases, with 9 bases left in between. The germline V gene has CDR1 MDHEN and CDR2 SYDVKM. CDR3 loop: CASSFTRGEQFF. In DNA, the CDR3 is TGTGCCAGCAGTTTCACCAGGGGTGAGCAGTTCTTC.

This clonotype was picked up many times. This chain connects TRBV20-1 to TRBJ1-1, with D possibly being TRBD1 (6 bases). The CDR3 loop spans 15 amino acids. Germline CDR1 and CDR2: DFQATT and SNEGSKA (reference sequence). V dropped 1 base and J dropped 4 bases, with 16 bases sitting between them. The CDR3 reads CSARAITTGSTEAFF. DNA for the CDR3: TGCAGTGCTAGAGCAATAACTACAGGGTCCACTGAAGCTTTCTTT.

This clonotype was recorded many times. The chain carries TRBV12-3 or TRBV12-4 and TRBJ2-5; D not certain. V shed 1 base and J shed 5 bases, with 8 bases lying between them. The CDR3 spans 13 residues. CDR3 region: CASSLVRRETQYF. The CDR3 DNA follows: TGTGCCAGCAGTTTAGTCCGGCGGGAGACCCAGTACTTC.

The V gene is TRBV11-2, the J gene TRBJ1-1, with 10 bases fitting TRBD1. The ends lost 5 bases at V and 1 base at J; junction bases unmatched: 4. Germline V gene data show CDR1 as SGHAT and CDR2 as FQNNGV. The CDR3 totals 15 residues. The CDR3 sequence: CASSDRDRGNTEAFF. The CDR3 bases are TGTGCCAGCAGCGACCGGGACAGGGGGAACACTGAAGCTTTCTTT.

A few counts support this clonotype. This chain joins TRBV10-3 and TRBJ2-7, with D maybe TRBD2 (6 bases). The CDR3 is made up of 14 amino acids. Trimming removed 9 bases from V and 2 bases from J, with 17 bases in between. Germline V gene data show CDR1 as ENHRY and CDR2 as SYGVKD. The CDR3 nucleotides are TGTGCCATGTCGGAGGCGGGGATGGCCTACGAGCAGTACTTC. Amino acids: CAMSEAGMAYEQYF.

This clonotype was counted at least ten times. V and J are TRBV9 and TRBJ1-3, with D hard to call. The CDR3 has 14 residues. Germline loops: CDR1 SGDLS, CDR2 YYNGEE. Trimming left V 0 bases short and J 7 bases short, with 11 bases between. In DNA form, the CDR3 reads TGTGCCAGCAGCGTAGGAAGCCTATACAACACCATATATTTT. It is translated as CASSVGSLYNTIYF. The complete variable domain, with remaining parts taken from reference TRBV9 and TRBJ1-3, reads DSGVTQTPKHLITATGQRVTLRCSPRSGDLSVYWYQQSLDQGLQFLIQYYNGEERAKGNILERFSAQQFPDLHSELNLSSLELGDSALYFCASSVGSLYNTIYFGEGSWLTVV.

This clonotype has at least ten counts. A read error likely explains this, since a far larger clone differs by one base. The rearrangement joins TRBV5-1 to TRBJ1-1; no definite D call. The CDR3 totals 12 residues. Germline CDR1 reads SGHRS; CDR2 reads YFSETQ. CDR3 loop: CASSLGSTEASF. CDR3 nucleotide sequence: TGCGCCAGCAGCTTGGGCAGTACTGAAGCTTCCTTT.

This clonotype was detected ten times or more. The chain combines TRBV25-1 with TRBJ2-2; D is ambiguous. Germline V gene lookup returns CDR1 MGHDK and CDR2 SYGVNS. V gave up 3 bases and J gave up 1 base, with 12 bases separating them. The CDR3 is made up of 16 amino acids. CDR3 nucleotide sequence: TGTGCCAGCAGTGACTCAAGGTGGGGGAACACCGGGGAGCTGTTTTTT. Protein: CASSDSRWGNTGELFF.

This clonotype was counted a single time. The chain joins TRBV28 to TRBJ2-2; 11 bases map to TRBD2. V dropped 7 bases and J dropped 8; count of bases not matched to a gene: 12. The CDR3 consists of 16 residues. Germline V CDR1 and CDR2: MDHEN, SYDVKM. The CDR3 DNA reads as TGTGCCAGCACCATCTTGACTAGCGGGACGGGAGGGGAGCTGTTTTTT. Residues: CASTILTSGTGGELFF.

In this sample, this clonotype turned up a few times. This chain links TRBV5-1 with TRBJ1-5; 8 bases fit TRBD1. This CDR3 region has 15 residues. Germline CDR1 is SGHRS and CDR2 is YFSETQ. The V gene end was trimmed by 0 bases and the J gene end by 5 bases; junction bases not matched to a gene: 4. The chain's CDR3 is CASSLAGQGHQPQHF. CDR3 bases: TGCGCCAGCAGCTTGGCCGGACAGGGCCATCAGCCCCAGCATTTT.

This clonotype was observed many times. The gene calls are TRBV2 and TRBJ1-2; D not resolved. The V gene lost 6 bases and the J gene lost 3 bases, with 11 bases spanning the gap. The CDR3 spans 13 residues. Per germline, CDR1 SNHLY and CDR2 FYNNEI. CDR3 in DNA: TGTGCCAGCAGGGATCCGGACCACTATGGCTACACCTTC. It yields the protein CASRDPDHYGYTF.

The rearrangement links TRBV3-1 to TRBJ1-1; D is undetermined. The germline V and J ends were trimmed by 7 bases and 6 bases, with 12 bases remaining between them. CDR1 is LGHDT and CDR2 is YNNKEL in the germline V gene (reference sequence). There are 12 residues in the CDR3. CDR3 in DNA: TGTGCCAGCAACGCAGTAGGCGCTGAAGCTTTCTTT. Translated: CASNAVGAEAFF.

This clonotype was observed many times. The gene calls are TRBV6-1 and TRBJ1-5; D might be TRBD1 (5 bases). The ends were cut back, 7 bases at V and 5 bases at J, with 12 bases in the middle. The CDR3 totals 13 residues. Germline V gene sequence: CDR1 MNHNS, CDR2 SASEGT. The CDR3 reads CASNPGTYQPQHF. The DNA of the CDR3 is TGTGCCAGCAATCCTGGGACCTATCAGCCCCAGCATTTT.

This clonotype was recorded many times. The rearrangement links TRBV2 to TRBJ1-1; 8 nucleotides agree with TRBD1. Trimming cost V 3 bases and J 1 base; bases outside gene matches: 4. CDR1 and CDR2 (germline): SNHLY, FYNNEI. The CDR3 is 15 amino acids. The CDR3 loop is CASSDRGRGNTEAFF. The CDR3 DNA reads as TGTGCCAGCAGTGACAGGGGGCGCGGGAACACTGAAGCTTTCTTT.

This clonotype was observed a handful of times. V usage is TRBV4-2 and J usage is TRBJ1-1; 9 bases are a match to TRBD1. Germline V CDR1 and CDR2: LGHNA, YNFKEQ. The V and J ends lost 3 bases and 8 bases, in that order; junction bases with no gene match: 10. This CDR3 has 15 amino acids. The CDR3 loop reads CASSQRQTGGWEAFF. DNA for the CDR3: TGTGCCAGCAGCCAGAGACAGACAGGGGGGTGGGAAGCTTTCTTT.

This clonotype was recorded many times. The V call is TRBV27, the J call TRBJ1-5; weak D call: TRBD1 (6 bases). Gene TRBJ2-3 matches the end of the DNA better, so the J call may be wrong. This CDR3 region has 15 residues. Germline V gene sequence: CDR1 MNHEY, CDR2 SMNVEV (reference sequence). Here the CDR3 reads CASSPRTVPYLPQYF. The CDR3 coding sequence is TGTGCCAGCAGCCCCCGGACAGTACCGTATCTGCCCCAGTATTTT.

In its sample, this clonotype was seen many times. V usage is TRBV2 and J usage is TRBJ1-1, with 11 bases aligning to TRBD1. The CDR3 is 16 amino acids. Trimming removed 3 bases from V and 0 bases from J; junction bases left unmatched: 3. Germline assignment: CDR1 SNHLY and CDR2 FYNNEI. This chain's CDR3 is CASSDGTGGVNTEAFF. The CDR3 DNA follows: TGTGCCAGCAGTGACGGGACAGGGGGAGTGAACACTGAAGCTTTCTTT. Looking up the rest from reference TRBV2 and TRBJ1-1 gives the full variable domain: EPEVTQTPSHQVTQMGQEVILRCVPISNHLYFYWYRQILGQKVEFLVSFYNNEISEKSEIFDDQFSVERPDGSNFTLKIRSTKLEDSAMYFCASSDGTGGVNTEAFFGQGTRLTVV.

At least ten counts were recorded for this clonotype. The rearrangement joins TRBV20-1 to TRBJ1-2; D ambiguous. Per the germline V gene, CDR1 is DFQATT and CDR2 is SNEGSKA (reference sequence). The CDR3 extends over 16 amino acids. Trimming left V 0 bases short and J 4 bases short, with 18 bases between. CDR3 sequence (DNA): TGCAGTGCTAGAGATGGTAGCCGCCCTAAAGTCTATGGCTACACCTTC. Amino acid sequence: CSARDGSRPKVYGYTF.

The chain links TRBV6-2 or TRBV6-3 to TRBJ2-7; 14 bases are a match to TRBD2. Germline CDR1 MNHEY, CDR2 SVGEGT. The CDR3 covers 20 residues. Trimming removed 2 bases from V and 2 bases from J; junction bases left unmatched: 14. CDR3 coding DNA: TGTGCCAGCAGTTACGGGGTCACACGGACTAGCGGGAGGTCGCCCTACGAGCAGTACTTC. Protein: CASSYGVTRTSGRSPYEQYF.

This clonotype was seen at least ten times. This chain uses TRBV20-1 with TRBJ2-5, with 8 nucleotides matching TRBD2. Germline assignment: CDR1 DFQATT and CDR2 SNEGSKA (reference sequence). Trimming at V came to 2 bases and at J to 4 bases, leaving 6 bases not matched to a gene. CDR3 length: 14 residues. CDR3 region: CSARLAGGSETQYF. CDR3 bases: TGCAGTGCTAGACTAGCGGGTGGGTCAGAGACCCAGTACTTC.

This clonotype has just a few counts. The chain links TRBV7-2 to TRBJ1-1, with 10 bases fitting TRBD1. Germline V gene sequence: CDR1 SGHTA, CDR2 FQGNSA. With V trimmed by 6 bases and J by 6 bases, 10 bases remained unmatched. This CDR3 is built from 15 residues. CDR3: CASSVTGTGDPEAFF. The CDR3 DNA is TGTGCCAGCAGTGTGACCGGGACAGGGGACCCTGAAGCTTTCTTT.

This clonotype has a single count. The rearrangement joins TRBV11-2 to TRBJ1-5, with D uncertain. This CDR3 is built from 17 residues. Trimming took 2 bases from V and 0 from J, leaving 14 bases between them. Germline V gene data show CDR1 as SGHAT and CDR2 as FQNNGV. Here the CDR3 reads CASSLFAGLNSNQPQHF. The CDR3 DNA sequence: TGTGCCAGCAGCTTATTTGCGGGGTTAAATAGCAATCAGCCCCAGCATTTT.

This clonotype has only a few counts. The chain recombines TRBV12-3 or TRBV12-4 with TRBJ1-5; TRBD1 is a possible D gene (5 bases). This CDR3 has 18 residues. The V gene lost 5 bases and the J gene lost 3 bases, with 23 bases spanning the gap. The CDR3 spells CASSPRRGGEYANQPQHF. Written as DNA, the CDR3 is TGTGCCAGCAGTCCCCGGCGGGGAGGGGAGTATGCCAATCAGCCCCAGCATTTT.

This clonotype was picked up a small number of times. A much larger clone differs by one base, so this may be a read error. This chain links TRBV28 with TRBJ2-7; D is undetermined. The V gene's germline CDR1 is MDHEN and CDR2 SYDVKM. The CDR3 loop spans 14 amino acids. CDR3 DNA: TGTGCCAGCAGTTTATCCCGGCGGCACTACGAGCAGTGCTTC. Translated: CASSLSRRHYEQCF.

The rearrangement joins TRBV6-1 to TRBJ2-7, with 8 positions matching TRBD1. Trimming at V came to 8 bases and at J to 5 bases, leaving 14 bases not matched to a gene. This CDR3 has 15 residues. Germline CDR1 is MNHNS and CDR2 is SASEGT. The CDR3 sequence: CASSPKEQGENEQYF. The CDR3 DNA reads as TGTGCCAGCTCACCGAAGGAACAGGGGGAAAACGAGCAGTACTTC.

The sample holds many counts of this clonotype. The chain employs TRBV5-1 and TRBJ1-1, with 9 bases that match TRBD1. Trimming took 0 bases from V and 2 from J; bases not matched to a gene: 5. Per the germline V gene, CDR1 is SGHRS and CDR2 is YFSETQ. The CDR3 length is 16 residues. The CDR3 sequence: CASSLAVQGANTEAFF. Here the CDR3 DNA reads TGCGCCAGCAGCTTGGCCGTACAGGGGGCCAACACTGAAGCTTTCTTT.